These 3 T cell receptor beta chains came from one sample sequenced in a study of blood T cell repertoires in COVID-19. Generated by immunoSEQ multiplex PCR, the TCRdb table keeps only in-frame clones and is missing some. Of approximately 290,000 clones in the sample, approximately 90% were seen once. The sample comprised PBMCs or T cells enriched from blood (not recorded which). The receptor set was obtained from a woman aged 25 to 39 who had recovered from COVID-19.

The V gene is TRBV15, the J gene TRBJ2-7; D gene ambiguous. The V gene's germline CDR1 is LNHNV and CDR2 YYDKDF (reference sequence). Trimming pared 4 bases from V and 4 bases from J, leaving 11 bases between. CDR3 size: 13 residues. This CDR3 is CATSKDEEYEQYF. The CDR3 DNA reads TGTGCCACCAGCAAAGACGAGGAGTACGAGCAGTACTTC.

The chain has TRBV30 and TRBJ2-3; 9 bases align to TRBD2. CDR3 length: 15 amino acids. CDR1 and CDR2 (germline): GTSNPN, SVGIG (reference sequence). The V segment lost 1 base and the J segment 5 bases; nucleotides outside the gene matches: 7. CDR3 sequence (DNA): TGTGCCTGGAGTGGGTCAGCGGGAGGAATAGATACGCAGTATTTT. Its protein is CAWSGSAGGIDTQYF.

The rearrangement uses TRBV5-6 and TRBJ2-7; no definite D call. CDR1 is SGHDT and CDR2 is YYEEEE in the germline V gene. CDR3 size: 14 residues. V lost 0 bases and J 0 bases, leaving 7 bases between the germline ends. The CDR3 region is CASSLGTSSYEQYF. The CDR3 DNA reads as TGTGCCAGCAGCTTGGGTACCAGCTCCTACGAGCAGTACTTC.